The sequence of this T cell receptor beta chain was determined in a study of response to subunit inactivated influenza vaccine. V dropped 6 bases and J dropped 0; count of bases not matched to a gene: 6. Looked up from germline, CDR1 is MNHEY and CDR2 is SVGEGT. The CDR3 totals 15 residues. Via MiXCR, TCRdb re-called the RT-PCR reads, giving one row per CDR3 protein. In the table there are 400,000 to 650,000 distinct CDR3 sequences, approximately 7.3% of which are singletons. Study outcomes and limitations: Researchers suggested that each seasonal influenza vaccination recruits few new T cells.

Notes on this clonotype: The antigen is not known.

Sequenced material: PBMCs from blood, taken roughly 24 months after vaccination. This TCR came from a man aged 50-75 years who received an inactivated influenza vaccine. V and J are TRBV6-2 or TRBV6-3 and TRBJ2-7, with 9 nucleotides matching TRBD2. The CDR3 sequence is CASRAASGNSYEQYF. CDR3 DNA: TGTGCCAGCAGGGCCGCTAGCGGGAACTCCTACGAGCAGTACTTC.